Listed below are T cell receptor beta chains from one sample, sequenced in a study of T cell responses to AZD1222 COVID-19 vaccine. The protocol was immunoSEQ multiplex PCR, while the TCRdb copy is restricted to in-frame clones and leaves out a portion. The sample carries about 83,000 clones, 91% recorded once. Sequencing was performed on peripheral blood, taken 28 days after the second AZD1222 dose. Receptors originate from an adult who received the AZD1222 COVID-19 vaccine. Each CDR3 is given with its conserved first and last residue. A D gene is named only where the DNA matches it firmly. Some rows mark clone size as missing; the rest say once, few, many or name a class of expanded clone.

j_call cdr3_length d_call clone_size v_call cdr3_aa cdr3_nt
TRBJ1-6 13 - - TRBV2 CASSETDNSPLHF TGTGCCAGCAGTGAGACAGATAATTCACCCCTCCACTTT
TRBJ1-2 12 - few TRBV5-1 CASSPGSYGYTF TGCGCCAGCAGCCCGGGGAGCTATGGCTACACCTTC
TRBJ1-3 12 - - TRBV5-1 CASSKSGNTIYF TGCGCCAGCAGCAAGAGTGGAAACACCATATATTTT
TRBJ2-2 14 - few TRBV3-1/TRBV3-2 CASSQARVTGELFF TGTGCCAGCAGCCAAGCCAGGGTAACCGGGGAGCTGTTTTTT
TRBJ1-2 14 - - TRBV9 CASSPGTSNYGYTF TGTGCCAGCAGCCCCGGGACTTCAAACTATGGCTACACCTTC
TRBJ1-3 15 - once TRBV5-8 CASRAAIVPGNTIYF TGTGCCAGCAGGGCGGCTATCGTCCCCGGAAACACCATATATTTT
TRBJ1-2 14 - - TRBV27 CASRAGGANYGYTF TGTGCCAGCAGGGCGGGTGGAGCTAACTATGGCTACACCTTC
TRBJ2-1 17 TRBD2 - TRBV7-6 CAGSFTGLAGRWNEQFF TGTGCCGGCAGCTTCACCGGACTAGCGGGAAGGTGGAACGAGCAGTTCTTC
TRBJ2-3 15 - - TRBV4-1 CASSQEVEPTDTQYF TGCGCCAGCAGCCAAGAGGTGGAACCCACAGATACGCAGTATTTT
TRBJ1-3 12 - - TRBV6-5 CASRTSGNTIYF TGTGCCAGCAGGACCTCTGGAAACACCATATATTTT
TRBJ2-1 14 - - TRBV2 CASRPGLSYNEQFF TGTGCCAGCAGGCCGGGACTCTCCTACAATGAGCAGTTCTTC
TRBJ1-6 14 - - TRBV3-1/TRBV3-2 CASSPYSGISPLHF TGTGCCAGCAGCCCCTACTCAGGGATTTCACCCCTCCACTTT
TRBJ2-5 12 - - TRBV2 CATVVRQETQYF TGTGCCACCGTGGTGCGGCAAGAGACCCAGTACTTC
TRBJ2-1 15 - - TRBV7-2 CASSLAGPAYNEQFF TGTGCCAGCAGCTTAGCCGGGCCTGCATACAATGAGCAGTTCTTC
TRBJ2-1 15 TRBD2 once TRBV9 CASSATGTSVNEQFF TGTGCCAGCAGCGCCACCGGGACTAGCGTAAATGAGCAGTTCTTC
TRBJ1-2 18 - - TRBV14 CASSQLTLNWASGEGYTF TGTGCCAGCAGCCAACTCACTCTCAACTGGGCCTCCGGCGAGGGCTACACCTTC
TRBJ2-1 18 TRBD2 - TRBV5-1 CASSLQSGRVRSYNEQFF TGCGCCAGCAGCTTGCAAAGCGGGAGGGTCCGCTCCTACAATGAGCAGTTCTTC
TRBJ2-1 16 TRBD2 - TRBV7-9 CASSLGRLAVYNEQFF TGTGCCAGCAGCTTAGGCCGACTAGCAGTATACAATGAGCAGTTCTTC
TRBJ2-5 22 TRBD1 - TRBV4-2 CASSQVWEPGQGDSTSWETQYF TGTGCCAGCAGCCAAGTCTGGGAACCGGGACAGGGGGATTCCACTAGTTGGGAGACCCAGTACTTC
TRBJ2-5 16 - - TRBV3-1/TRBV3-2 CASSVPYRVAGETQYF TGTGCCAGCAGCGTCCCCTACAGGGTAGCCGGGGAGACCCAGTACTTC
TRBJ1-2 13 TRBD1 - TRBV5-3 CATYRGRVKGYTF TGTGCCACTTACAGGGGGCGAGTAAAAGGCTACACCTTC
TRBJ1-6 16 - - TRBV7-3 CASSLLPGQNNSPLHF TGTGCCAGCAGCTTACTACCGGGACAAAATAATTCACCCCTCCACTTT
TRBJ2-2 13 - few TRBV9 CASSRENTGELFF TGTGCCAGCAGCAGGGAGAACACCGGGGAGCTGTTTTTT
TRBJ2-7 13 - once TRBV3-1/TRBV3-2 CASSHYGAYEQYF TGTGCCAGCAGCCATTACGGAGCCTACGAGCAGTACTTC
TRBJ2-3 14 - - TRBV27 CASSLIGRRNTQYF TGTGCCAGCAGTTTAATAGGAAGGAGAAATACGCAGTATTTT
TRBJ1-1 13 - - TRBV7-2 CASSRQANTEAFF TGTGCCAGCAGTCGACAGGCGAACACTGAAGCTTTCTTT
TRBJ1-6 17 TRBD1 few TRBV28 CASSLSRTGPRGSPLHF TGTGCCAGCAGTTTATCCCGGACAGGCCCGCGAGGGTCACCCCTCCACTTT
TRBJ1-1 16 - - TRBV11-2 CASTRIGTPSNTEAFF TGTGCCAGCACCAGGATAGGGACACCGTCGAACACTGAAGCTTTCTTT
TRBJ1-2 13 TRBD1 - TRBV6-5 CASSSTGVYGYTF TGTGCCAGCAGTTCGACAGGGGTCTATGGCTACACCTTC